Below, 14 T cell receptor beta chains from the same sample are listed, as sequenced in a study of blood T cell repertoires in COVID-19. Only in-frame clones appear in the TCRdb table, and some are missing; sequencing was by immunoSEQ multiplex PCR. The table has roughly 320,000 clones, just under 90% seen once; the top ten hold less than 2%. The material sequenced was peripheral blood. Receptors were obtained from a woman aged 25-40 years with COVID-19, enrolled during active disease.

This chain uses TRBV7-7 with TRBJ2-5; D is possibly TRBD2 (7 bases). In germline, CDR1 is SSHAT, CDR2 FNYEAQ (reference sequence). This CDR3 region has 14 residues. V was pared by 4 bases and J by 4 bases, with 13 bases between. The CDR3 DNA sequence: TGTGCCAGCAGCTCCGGGCGGGGGCGAGAGACCCAGTACTTC. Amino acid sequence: CASSSGRGRETQYF.

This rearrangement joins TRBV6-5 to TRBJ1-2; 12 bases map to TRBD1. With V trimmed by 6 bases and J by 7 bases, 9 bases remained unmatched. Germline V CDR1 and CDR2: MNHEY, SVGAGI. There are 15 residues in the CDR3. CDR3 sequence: CASSQGQGAVGGYTF. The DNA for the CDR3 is TGTGCCAGCAGCCAGGGACAGGGGGCGGTGGGTGGCTACACCTTC.

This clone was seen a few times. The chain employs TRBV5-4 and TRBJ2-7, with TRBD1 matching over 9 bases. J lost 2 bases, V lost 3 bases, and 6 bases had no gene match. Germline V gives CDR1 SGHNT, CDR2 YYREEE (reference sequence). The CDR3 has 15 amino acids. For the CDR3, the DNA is TGTGCCAGCAGCTCTCCGGGGACAGGGACCTACGAGCAGTACTTC. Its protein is CASSSPGTGTYEQYF.

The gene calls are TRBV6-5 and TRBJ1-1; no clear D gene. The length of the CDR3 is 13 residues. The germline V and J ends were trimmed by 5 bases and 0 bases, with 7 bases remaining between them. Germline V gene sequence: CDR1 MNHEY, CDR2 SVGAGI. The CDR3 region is CASSPGLNTEAFF. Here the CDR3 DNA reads TGTGCCAGCAGTCCCGGTTTGAACACTGAAGCTTTCTTT.

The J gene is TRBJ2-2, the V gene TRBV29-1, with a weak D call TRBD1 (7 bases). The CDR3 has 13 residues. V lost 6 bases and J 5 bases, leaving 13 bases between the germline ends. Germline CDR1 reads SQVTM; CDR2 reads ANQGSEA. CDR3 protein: CSVMTGRTGELFF. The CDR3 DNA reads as TGCAGCGTAATGACAGGGAGGACCGGGGAGCTGTTTTTT.

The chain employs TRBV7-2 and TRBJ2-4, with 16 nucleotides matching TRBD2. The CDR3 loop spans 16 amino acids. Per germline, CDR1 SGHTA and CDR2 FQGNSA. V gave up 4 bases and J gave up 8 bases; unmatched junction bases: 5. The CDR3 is CASSSGTSGGVYIQYF. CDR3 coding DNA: TGTGCCAGCAGCTCAGGGACTAGCGGGGGGGTATACATTCAGTACTTC.

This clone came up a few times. Here the CDR3 reads CASSASRGAGETQYF. In DNA, the CDR3 is TGTGCCAGCTCAGCTTCCCGGGGGGCCGGGGAGACCCAGTACTTC. This sequence joins TRBV18 and TRBJ2-5, with D possibly matching TRBD2 (7 bases). Germline V gives CDR1 KGHSH, CDR2 LQKENI. The CDR3 has 15 residues. The V end was cut by 5 bases, the J end by 5 bases, with 18 bases between.

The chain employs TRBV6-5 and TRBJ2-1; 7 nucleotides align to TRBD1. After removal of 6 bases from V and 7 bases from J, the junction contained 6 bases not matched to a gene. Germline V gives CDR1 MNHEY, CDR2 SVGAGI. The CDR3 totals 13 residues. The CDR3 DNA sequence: TGTGCCAGCAGCCCGGGACAGACGAATGAGCAGTTCTTC. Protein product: CASSPGQTNEQFF.

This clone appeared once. Written as DNA, the CDR3 is TGTGCCAGCAGCTTGGGGGGCTTGGCCACTGAAGCTTTCTTT. It codes for CASSLGGLATEAFF. The genes are TRBV5-8 and TRBJ1-1; D is perhaps TRBD1 (5 bases). The V gene lost 0 bases and the J gene lost 4 bases, with 10 bases spanning the gap. Germline loops: CDR1 SGHTS, CDR2 YDEGEE. The CDR3 length is 14 residues.

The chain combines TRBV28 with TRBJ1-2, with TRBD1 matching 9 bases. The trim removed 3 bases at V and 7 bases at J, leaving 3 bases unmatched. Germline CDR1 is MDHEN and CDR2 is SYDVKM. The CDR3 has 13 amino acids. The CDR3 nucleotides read TGTGCCAGCAGTTTGGGGACAGGGCTTGGCTACACCTTC. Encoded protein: CASSLGTGLGYTF.

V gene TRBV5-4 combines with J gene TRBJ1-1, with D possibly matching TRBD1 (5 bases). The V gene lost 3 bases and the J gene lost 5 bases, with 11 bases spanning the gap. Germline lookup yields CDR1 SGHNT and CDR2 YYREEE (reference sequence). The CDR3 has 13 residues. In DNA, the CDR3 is TGTGCCAGCAGCTCGCAGGGAGGTACTGAAGCTTTCTTT. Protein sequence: CASSSQGGTEAFF.

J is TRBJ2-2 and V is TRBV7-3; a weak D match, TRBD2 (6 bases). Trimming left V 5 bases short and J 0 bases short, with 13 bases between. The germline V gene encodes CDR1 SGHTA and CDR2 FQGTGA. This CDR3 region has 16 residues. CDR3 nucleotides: TGTGCCAGCAGCCCCTATGGGGGGACGAACACCGGGGAGCTGTTTTTT. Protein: CASSPYGGTNTGELFF.

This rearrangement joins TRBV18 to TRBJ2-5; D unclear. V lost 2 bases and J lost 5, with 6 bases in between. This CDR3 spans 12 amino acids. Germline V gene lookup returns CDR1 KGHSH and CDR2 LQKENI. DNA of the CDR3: TGTGCCAGCTCACCAATGAGCGAGACCCAGTACTTC. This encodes CASSPMSETQYF.

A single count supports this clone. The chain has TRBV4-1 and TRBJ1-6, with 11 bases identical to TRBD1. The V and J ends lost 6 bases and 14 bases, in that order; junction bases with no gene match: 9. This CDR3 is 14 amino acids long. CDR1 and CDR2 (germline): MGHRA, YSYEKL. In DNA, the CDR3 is TGCGCCAGCAGTTTGGGACAGGGGGTTTTGACCCTCCACTTT. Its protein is CASSLGQGVLTLHF.